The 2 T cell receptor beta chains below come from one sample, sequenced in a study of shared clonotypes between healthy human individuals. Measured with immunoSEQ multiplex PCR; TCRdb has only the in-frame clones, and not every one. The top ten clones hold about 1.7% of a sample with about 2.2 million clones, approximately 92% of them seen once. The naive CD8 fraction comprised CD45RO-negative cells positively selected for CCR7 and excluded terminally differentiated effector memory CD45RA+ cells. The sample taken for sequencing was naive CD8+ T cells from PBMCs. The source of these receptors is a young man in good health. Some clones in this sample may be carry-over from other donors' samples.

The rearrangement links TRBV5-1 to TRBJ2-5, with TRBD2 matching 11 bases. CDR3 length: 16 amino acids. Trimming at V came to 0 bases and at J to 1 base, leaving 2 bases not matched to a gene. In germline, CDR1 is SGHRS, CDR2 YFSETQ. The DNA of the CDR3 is TGCGCCAGCAGCTTGGTTACTAGCGGGAGCCAAGAGACCCAGTACTTC. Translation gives CASSLVTSGSQETQYF.

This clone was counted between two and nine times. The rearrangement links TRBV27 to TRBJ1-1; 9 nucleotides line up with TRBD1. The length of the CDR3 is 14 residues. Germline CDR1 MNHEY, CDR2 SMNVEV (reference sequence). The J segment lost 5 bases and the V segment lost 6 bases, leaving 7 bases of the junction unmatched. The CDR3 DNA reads TGTGCCAGCAGCCCATACAGGGGGCGGACTGAAGCTTTCTTT. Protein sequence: CASSPYRGRTEAFF.